A few counts support the clone carrying this T cell receptor (beta chain). The antigen is not known. Diagnoses rested on clinical symptoms, serum thyroxine and TRAb, thyroid ultrasound and orbital computed tomography. This CDR3 has 14 residues. The germline V gene has CDR1 LGHNA and CDR2 YNFKEQ. The germline V and J ends were trimmed by 1 base and 5 bases, with 9 bases remaining between them. Amplified TCR beta CDR3 regions derived from RNA transcripts. First-round RT-PCR of the TCR CDR3 relied on the HTBI primer set. TCRdb reprocessed the multiplex PCR reads via MiXCR and lists one record per CDR3 protein. This sample has approximately 870,000 distinct CDR3 sequences, with roughly 37% found just once. The data derive from a study of T cells in Graves' hyperthyroidism and ophthalmopathy. Study-wide results and caveats: Most clonotypes expanded in thyroid above 0.001 were likewise present in blood. With a median lead of roughly 6.8 months before onset, the model predicted ophthalmopathy.

This clonotype originated in a man between 18 and 35 years old with Graves' hyperthyroidism. V usage is TRBV4-2 and J usage is TRBJ1-5; D gene uncertain. The specimen was blood. The CDR3 protein is CASSQGQDYQPQHF. The CDR3 DNA is TGTGCCAGCAGCCAAGGGCAGGATTATCAGCCCCAGCATTTT.